One T cell receptor (beta chain) is described in this entry. What it recognizes is unknown. The method was immunoSEQ multiplex PCR; TCRdb's version includes in-frame clones alone and lacks a portion of them. Seen here are roughly 150,000 clones, 90% observed once, and the top ten hold 1.5% to 2%. The sample belongs to a study of T cell responses to AZD1222 COVID-19 vaccine. Findings and caveats of the study: Sampling captured repertoires only after the peak T cell response. The donor group comprised mostly white British people and more females; the analysis possibly underestimated clonal diversity.

The V gene lost 2 bases and the J gene lost 7 bases, with 14 bases spanning the gap. Germline V gene lookup returns CDR1 SGHTA and CDR2 FQGNSA. The CDR3 covers 14 residues. This clonotype was sampled from an adult in good health. This sample comprised peripheral blood, obtained on day 0 of AZD1222 vaccination. The chain has TRBV7-2 and TRBJ1-2; no definite D call. The CDR3 is CASSLQLGLAGYTF. In DNA form, the CDR3 reads TGTGCCAGCAGCTTACAATTGGGTTTAGCTGGCTACACCTTC.